This is a list of T cell receptor beta chains from one sample in a study of blood T cell repertoires in COVID-19. Produced via immunoSEQ multiplex PCR; TCRdb's table is partial and in-frame only. This table has about 95,000 clones, 89% appearing once. Material: peripheral blood. All receptors derive from a woman in her sixties or seventies with acute or convalescent COVID-19. CDR3s leave out the opening cysteine and the closing phenylalanine or tryptophan. The D gene is left open where the match is weak.

v_call: TRBV7-9; d_call: NA; j_call: TRBJ2-2; cdr3_aa: ASSPLGVGTGELF
v_call: TRBV30; d_call: NA; j_call: TRBJ2-5; cdr3_aa: AWSVHGQYQETQY
v_call: TRBV6-5; d_call: NA; j_call: TRBJ1-6; cdr3_aa: ASSYINSPLH
v_call: TRBV10-1; d_call: TRBD1; j_call: TRBJ1-1; cdr3_aa: ASSVTGLNTEAF
v_call: TRBV11-3; d_call: TRBD1; j_call: TRBJ2-1; cdr3_aa: ASSRTGTAPKNEQF
v_call: TRBV29-1; d_call: NA; j_call: TRBJ1-6; cdr3_aa: SVRTDYNSPLH
v_call: TRBV11-2; d_call: NA; j_call: TRBJ2-3; cdr3_aa: ASSLVQGLSTDTQY
v_call: TRBV30; d_call: TRBD1; j_call: TRBJ1-2; cdr3_aa: AWRGGGGDGYT
v_call: TRBV28; d_call: NA; j_call: TRBJ1-4; cdr3_aa: ASSFGSGATNEKLF
v_call: TRBV5-1; d_call: NA; j_call: TRBJ1-1; cdr3_aa: ASSTQGSISAEAF
v_call: TRBV27; d_call: NA; j_call: TRBJ2-2; cdr3_aa: ASRPGESRELF
v_call: TRBV28; d_call: TRBD1; j_call: TRBJ1-5; cdr3_aa: ASSPPRQGVSANQPQH
v_call: TRBV29-1; d_call: TRBD1; j_call: TRBJ1-2; cdr3_aa: SVERDRGFDGYT
v_call: TRBV30; d_call: TRBD1; j_call: TRBJ2-2; cdr3_aa: AWSLGQGNTGELF
v_call: TRBV6-1; d_call: TRBD2; j_call: TRBJ2-7; cdr3_aa: ASSDPGLAGREQY
v_call: TRBV28; d_call: NA; j_call: TRBJ1-5; cdr3_aa: ASSPPFFKDSIGGNQPQH
v_call: TRBV28; d_call: NA; j_call: TRBJ1-2; cdr3_aa: ASKQGDYGYT
v_call: TRBV28; d_call: NA; j_call: TRBJ1-4; cdr3_aa: ASSSNNEKLF
v_call: TRBV7-7; d_call: TRBD2; j_call: TRBJ2-1; cdr3_aa: ASSLGLAGRNEQF
v_call: TRBV7-6; d_call: NA; j_call: TRBJ1-6; cdr3_aa: ASSLVALDSFYNSPLH
v_call: TRBV5-6; d_call: TRBD1; j_call: TRBJ1-3; cdr3_aa: ASSPRDRPGNTIY
v_call: TRBV6-5; d_call: TRBD1; j_call: TRBJ2-1; cdr3_aa: ASSYEQGAYNEQF
v_call: TRBV7-8; d_call: NA; j_call: TRBJ2-3; cdr3_aa: ASRLKGVNTDTQY
v_call: TRBV30; d_call: NA; j_call: TRBJ1-2; cdr3_aa: AWSWTGLNYGYT
v_call: TRBV28; d_call: TRBD2; j_call: TRBJ2-5; cdr3_aa: ASRPRGLAEEETQY
v_call: TRBV2; d_call: TRBD1; j_call: TRBJ1-5; cdr3_aa: ASREDRGSNQPQH
v_call: TRBV4-1; d_call: TRBD1; j_call: TRBJ1-4; cdr3_aa: ASSQEPGGIGKLF
v_call: TRBV28; d_call: NA; j_call: TRBJ2-7; cdr3_aa: ASTQSGRWDEQY
v_call: TRBV19; d_call: TRBD1; j_call: TRBJ2-2; cdr3_aa: ASSKGQTNTGELF
v_call: TRBV6-1; d_call: TRBD1; j_call: TRBJ2-7; cdr3_aa: ASSDPPGQGYEQY
v_call: TRBV6-2/TRBV6-3; d_call: TRBD2; j_call: TRBJ2-3; cdr3_aa: ASSSTGLAGYTDTQY
v_call: TRBV5-1; d_call: TRBD1; j_call: TRBJ2-2; cdr3_aa: ASSHGQGANTGELF
v_call: TRBV19; d_call: TRBD1; j_call: TRBJ2-6; cdr3_aa: ASRTGLYSGANVLT
v_call: TRBV12-3/TRBV12-4; d_call: TRBD2; j_call: TRBJ2-7; cdr3_aa: ASSHRLAPEQY
v_call: TRBV5-4; d_call: NA; j_call: TRBJ1-4; cdr3_aa: ASSLLDGATNEKLF
v_call: TRBV6-5; d_call: TRBD1; j_call: TRBJ1-2; cdr3_aa: ASRGTALSYGYT
v_call: TRBV12-3/TRBV12-4; d_call: TRBD1; j_call: TRBJ1-2; cdr3_aa: ASSLTGERSYT
v_call: TRBV27; d_call: NA; j_call: TRBJ1-5; cdr3_aa: ASSLGFSQGGQPQH